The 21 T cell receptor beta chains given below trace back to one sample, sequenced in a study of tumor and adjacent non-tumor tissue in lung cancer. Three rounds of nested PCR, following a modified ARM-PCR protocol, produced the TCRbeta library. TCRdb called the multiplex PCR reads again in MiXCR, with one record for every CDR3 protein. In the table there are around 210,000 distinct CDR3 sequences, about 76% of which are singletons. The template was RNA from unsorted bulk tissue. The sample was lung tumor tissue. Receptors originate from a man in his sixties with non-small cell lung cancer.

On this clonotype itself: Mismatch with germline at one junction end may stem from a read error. This CDR3 reads CSARDGGSGVNTIYF. The CDR3 coding sequence is TGCAGCGCTAGAGATGGAGGCAGTGGTGTAAACACCATATACTTT. The chain links TRBV20-1 to TRBJ1-3; D gene unclear. The germline V gene encodes CDR1 DFQATT and CDR2 SNEGSKA (reference sequence). The CDR3 runs 15 residues.

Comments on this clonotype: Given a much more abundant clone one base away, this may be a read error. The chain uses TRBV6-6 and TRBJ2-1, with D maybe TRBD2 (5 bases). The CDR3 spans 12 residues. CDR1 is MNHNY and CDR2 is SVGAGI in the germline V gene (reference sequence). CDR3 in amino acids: CASTRVGGELFF. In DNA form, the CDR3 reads TGTGCCAGCACACGCGTAGGAGGTGAGCTGTTCTTC.

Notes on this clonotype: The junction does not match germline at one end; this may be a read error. The CDR3 loop reads CASSLEAGLGKLLF. DNA of the CDR3: TGTGCCAGCAGTTTAGAGGCAGGGTTGGGAAAACTGCTTTTT. This sequence joins TRBV12-3 or TRBV12-4 and TRBJ1-4; D might be TRBD1 (5 bases). CDR3 length equals 14 residues.

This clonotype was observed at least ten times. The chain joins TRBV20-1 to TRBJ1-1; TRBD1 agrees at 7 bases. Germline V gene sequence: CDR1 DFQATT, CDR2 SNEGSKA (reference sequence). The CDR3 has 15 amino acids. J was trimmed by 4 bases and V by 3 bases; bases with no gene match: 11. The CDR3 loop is CSASPGNRGTTEAFF. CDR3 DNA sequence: TGCAGTGCTAGCCCCGGAAACAGGGGCACCACTGAAGCTTTCTTT.

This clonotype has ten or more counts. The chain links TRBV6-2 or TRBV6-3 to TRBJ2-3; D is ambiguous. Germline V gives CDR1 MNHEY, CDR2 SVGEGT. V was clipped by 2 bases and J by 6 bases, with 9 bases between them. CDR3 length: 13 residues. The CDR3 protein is CASSYPSVDTQYF. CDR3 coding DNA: TGTGCCAGCAGTTACCCCTCCGTCGATACGCAGTATTTT.

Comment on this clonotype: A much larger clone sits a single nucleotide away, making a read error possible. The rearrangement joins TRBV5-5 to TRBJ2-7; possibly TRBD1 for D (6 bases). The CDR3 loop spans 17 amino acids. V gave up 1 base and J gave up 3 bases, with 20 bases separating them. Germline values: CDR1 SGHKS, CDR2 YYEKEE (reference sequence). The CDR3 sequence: CASSLLRGEEVVYEQYF. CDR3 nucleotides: TGTGCCAGCAGCTTGCTCAGGGGTGAAGAGGTGGTCTACGAGCAGTACTTC.

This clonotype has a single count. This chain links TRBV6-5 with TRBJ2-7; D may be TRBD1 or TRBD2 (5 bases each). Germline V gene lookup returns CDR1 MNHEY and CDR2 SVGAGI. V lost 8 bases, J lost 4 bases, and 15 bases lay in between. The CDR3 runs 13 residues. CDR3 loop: CASSPRGSYEQYF. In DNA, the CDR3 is TGTGCCAGCTCCCCGAGGGGTTCGTACGAGCAGTACTTC.

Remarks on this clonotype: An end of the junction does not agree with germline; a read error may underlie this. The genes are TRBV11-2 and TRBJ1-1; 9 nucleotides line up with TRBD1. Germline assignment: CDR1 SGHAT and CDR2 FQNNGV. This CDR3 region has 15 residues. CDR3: CASSLPGTGNTKALF. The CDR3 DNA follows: TGTGCCAGCAGCTTACCCGGGACAGGGAACACTAAAGCTTTATTT.

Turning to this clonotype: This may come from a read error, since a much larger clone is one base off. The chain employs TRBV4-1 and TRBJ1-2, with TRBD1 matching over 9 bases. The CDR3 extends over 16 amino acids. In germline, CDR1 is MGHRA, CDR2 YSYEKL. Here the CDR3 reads CAGSLIVRDRVSGYTF. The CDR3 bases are TGCGCCGGCAGCCTCATAGTCCGGGACAGGGTCTCTGGCTACACCTTC.

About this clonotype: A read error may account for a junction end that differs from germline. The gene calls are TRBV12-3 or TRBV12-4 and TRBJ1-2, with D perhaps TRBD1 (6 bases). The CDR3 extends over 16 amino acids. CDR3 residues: CASSFSAQGANYGSTF. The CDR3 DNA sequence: TGTGCCAGCAGTTTTTCCGCACAGGGTGCGAACTATGGCTCCACCTTC.

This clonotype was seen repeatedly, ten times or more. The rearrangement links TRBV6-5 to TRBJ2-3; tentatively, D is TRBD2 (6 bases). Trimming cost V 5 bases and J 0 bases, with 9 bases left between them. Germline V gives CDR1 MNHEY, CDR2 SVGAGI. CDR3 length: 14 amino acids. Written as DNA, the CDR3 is TGTGCCAGCAGTCGCGGGGTTAGCACAGATACGCAGTATTTT. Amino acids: CASSRGVSTDTQYF.

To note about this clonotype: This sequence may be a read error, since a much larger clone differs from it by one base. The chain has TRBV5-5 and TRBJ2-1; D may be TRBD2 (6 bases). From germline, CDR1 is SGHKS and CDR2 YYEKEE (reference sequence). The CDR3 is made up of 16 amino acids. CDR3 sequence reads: CASSLTVGGTYKEQFF. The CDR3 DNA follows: TGTGCCAGCAGCTTGACGGTGGGAGGTACCTACAAAGAGCAGTTCTTC.

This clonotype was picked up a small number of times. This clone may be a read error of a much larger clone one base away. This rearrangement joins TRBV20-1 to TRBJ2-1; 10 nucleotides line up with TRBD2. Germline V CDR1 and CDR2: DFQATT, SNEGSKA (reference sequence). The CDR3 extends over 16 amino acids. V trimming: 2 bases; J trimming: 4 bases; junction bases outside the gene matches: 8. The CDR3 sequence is CSARYKPSGGYNEQFF. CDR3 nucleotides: TGCAGTGCTAGATATAAGCCTAGCGGGGGATACAATGAGCAGTTCTTC.

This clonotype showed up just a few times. CDR3 in DNA: TGCGCCAGCAGTGACTGGCCTGGAGGGAACGAGCAGTACTTC. This gives the protein CASSDWPGGNEQYF. The chain is built from TRBV10-1 and TRBJ2-7; a weak D match, TRBD2 (6 bases). The germline V gene has CDR1 WNHNN and CDR2 SYGVQD (reference sequence). The CDR3 is 14 amino acids. The V and J ends lost 3 bases and 5 bases respectively, with 14 bases between them.

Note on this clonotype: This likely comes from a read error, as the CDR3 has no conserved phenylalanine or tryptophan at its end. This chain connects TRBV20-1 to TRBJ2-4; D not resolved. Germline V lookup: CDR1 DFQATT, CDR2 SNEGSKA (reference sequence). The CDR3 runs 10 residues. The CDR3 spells CAVAKNIQYL. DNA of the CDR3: TGCGCGGTGGCCAAAAACATTCAGTACTTG.

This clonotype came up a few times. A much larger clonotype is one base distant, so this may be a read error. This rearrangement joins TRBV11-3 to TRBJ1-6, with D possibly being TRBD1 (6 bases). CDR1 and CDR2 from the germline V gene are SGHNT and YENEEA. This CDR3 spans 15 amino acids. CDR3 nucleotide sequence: TGTCCCAGCAGCTTAACAGGGAAAGATAATTCACCCCTCCACTTT. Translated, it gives CPSSLTGKDNSPLHF.

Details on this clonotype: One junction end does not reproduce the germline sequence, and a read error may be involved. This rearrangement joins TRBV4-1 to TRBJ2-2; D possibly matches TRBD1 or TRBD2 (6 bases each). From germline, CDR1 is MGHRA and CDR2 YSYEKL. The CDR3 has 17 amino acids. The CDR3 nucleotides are TGCGCCAGCAGCCAAGGCACAGAGGGGGGTTACACCTGGGAGCTGTTTTTT. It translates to CASSQGTEGGYTWELFF.

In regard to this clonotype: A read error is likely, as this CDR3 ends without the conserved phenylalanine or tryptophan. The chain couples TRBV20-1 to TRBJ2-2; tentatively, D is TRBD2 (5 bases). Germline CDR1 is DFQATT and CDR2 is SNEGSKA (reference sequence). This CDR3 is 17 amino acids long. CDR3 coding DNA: TGCACTGCTAGAGATTGGTATGTGGCTGGGAGCACCGGGGAGCTGTTTCTT. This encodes CTARDWYVAGSTGELFL.

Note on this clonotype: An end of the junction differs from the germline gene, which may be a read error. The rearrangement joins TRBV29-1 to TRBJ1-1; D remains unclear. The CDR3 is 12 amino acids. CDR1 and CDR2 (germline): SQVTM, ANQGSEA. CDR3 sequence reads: CSIEGASAEAFF. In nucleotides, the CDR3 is TGCAGCATTGAAGGTGCATCTGCTGAAGCTTTCTTT.

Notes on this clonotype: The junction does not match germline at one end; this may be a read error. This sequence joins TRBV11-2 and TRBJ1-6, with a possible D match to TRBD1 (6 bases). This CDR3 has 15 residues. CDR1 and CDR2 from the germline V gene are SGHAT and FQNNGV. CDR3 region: CASSLGTGARSLLHF. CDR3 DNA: TGTGCCAGCAGCCTGGGGACGGGGGCAAGATCACTCCTCCACTTT.

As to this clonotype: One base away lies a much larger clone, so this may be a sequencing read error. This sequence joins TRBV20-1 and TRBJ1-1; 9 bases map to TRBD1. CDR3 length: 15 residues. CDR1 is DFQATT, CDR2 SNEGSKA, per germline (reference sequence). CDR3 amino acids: CSARSLDRGNTETFF. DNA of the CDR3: TGCAGTGCTAGAAGCCTTGACAGGGGGAACACTGAAACTTTCTTT.